Following are 9 T cell receptor beta chains from one sample sequenced in a study of cytomegalovirus exposure and HLA in healthy donors (dated by TCRdb to about 2017). The library was built by means of the immunoSEQ multiplex PCR assay. For the multiplex PCR, a mixture combining 60 forward primers for TCR Vbeta segments and 13 reverse primers for TCR Jbeta segments was used. TCRdb mirrors the immuneACCESS table, restricted to in-frame sequences. Some clones are absent from its copies; in checked studies, under half trace to an unresolved V gene, and the reason for the others is unknown. The sample contains 55,000 to 70,000 clones, approximately 74% of them found a single time. Less than 20% of the sample is taken by the ten largest. Sequencing used PBMCs. Receptor source: a middle-aged man in good health and CMV-seropositive.

This clone was observed a few times. The CDR3 DNA follows: TGTGCCATCAGTGATATTAATTCGCGGGACAGGGAGGCTGGCTACACCTTC. Encoded protein: CAISDINSRDREAGYTF. The V gene is TRBV10-3, the J gene TRBJ1-2; TRBD1 agrees at 9 bases. Germline loops: CDR1 ENHRY, CDR2 SYGVKD. The CDR3 contains 17 residues. After removal of 3 bases from V and 7 bases from J, the junction contained 15 bases not matched to a gene.

This sequence joins TRBV2 and TRBJ1-1; D remains unclear. Germline CDR1 and CDR2: SNHLY and FYNNEI. The CDR3 runs 13 residues. V lost 7 bases to trimming and J lost 1 base, with 10 bases between them. As DNA, the CDR3 is TGTGCCAGCATCTTTCGGGGGAACACTGAAGCTTTCTTT. Protein product: CASIFRGNTEAFF.

This clone was counted only a few times. The chain links TRBV5-1 to TRBJ2-7; D perhaps matches TRBD2 (6 bases). The CDR3 runs to 14 residues. Trimming shortened V by 4 bases and J by 6 bases, and 17 bases separated the two germline ends. Germline CDR1 is SGHRS and CDR2 is YFSETQ. In nucleotides, the CDR3 is TGCGCCAGCAGCCCCTCTAGCGCGAGCGGCGAGCAGTACTTC. As protein: CASSPSSASGEQYF.

J is TRBJ2-7 and V is TRBV29-1, with D tentatively TRBD2 (6 bases). CDR3 length equals 17 residues. The ends were cut back, 5 bases at V and 6 bases at J, with 29 bases in the middle. Germline V gives CDR1 SQVTM, CDR2 ANQGSEA. CDR3 residues: CSVSKLNVGLIYSEQYF. The CDR3 DNA sequence: TGCAGCGTTTCCAAACTCAACGTGGGACTTATATATTCCGAGCAGTACTTC.

V is TRBV18 and J is TRBJ2-2; D gene uncertain. The CDR3 is 14 residues long. V shed 3 bases and J shed 4 bases, with 9 bases lying between them. CDR1 and CDR2 from the germline V gene are KGHSH and LQKENI. This CDR3 is CASSPPGGTGELFF. CDR3 nucleotides: TGTGCCAGCTCACCCCCCGGCGGCACCGGGGAGCTGTTTTTT.

Points on this clone: This same CDR3 is encoded by further DNA sequences in the sample. The V and J genes are TRBV30 and TRBJ1-2; D unclear. V lost 0 bases, J lost 8 bases, and 7 bases lay in between. This CDR3 has 11 amino acids. Germline V gene lookup returns CDR1 GTSNPN and CDR2 SVGIG (reference sequence). CDR3 sequence reads: CAWSVLRGYTF. In DNA, the CDR3 is TGTGCCTGGAGTGTACTGCGGGGCTACACCTTC.

The genes are TRBV19 and TRBJ2-2; D gene ambiguous. V shed 5 bases and J shed 3 bases, with 7 bases lying between them. The CDR3 is made up of 13 amino acids. Germline-derived CDR1 and CDR2 are LNHDA and SQIVND (reference sequence). CDR3 amino acids: CASSFSDTGELFF. The CDR3 nucleotides are TGTGCCAGTAGTTTTTCGGACACCGGGGAGCTGTTTTTT.

The genes are TRBV30 and TRBJ1-4; TRBD1 aligns across 8 bases. CDR3 length equals 15 residues. Trimming removed 3 bases from V and 8 bases from J; junction bases left unmatched: 11. Looked up from germline, CDR1 is GTSNPN and CDR2 is SVGIG (reference sequence). The CDR3 nucleotides read TGTGCCTGGAGCCCACTGACAGGGGTGGAGGAAAAACTGTTTTTT. It codes for CAWSPLTGVEEKLFF.

V and J are TRBV19 and TRBJ2-3; 12 bases map to TRBD2. The V and J ends lost 3 bases and 5 bases, in that order; junction bases with no gene match: 9. Germline CDR1 and CDR2: LNHDA and SQIVND (reference sequence). The CDR3 runs to 17 residues. The CDR3 protein is CASSMASGRGLEDTQYF. The DNA of the CDR3 is TGTGCCAGTAGTATGGCTAGCGGGAGGGGGCTTGAAGATACGCAGTATTTT.